The TCR beta chain under discussion was sequenced for a study of T-cell reconstitution after alpha-beta-depleted transplantation in children. Germline loops: CDR1 LGHNA, CDR2 YSLEER. This CDR3 is built from 14 residues. V lost 1 base to trimming and J lost 6 bases, with 10 bases between them. For TCRbeta, the library was prepared with unique molecular identifiers. TCRdb re-called the PCR reads with MiXCR, one entry per CDR3 protein. This table holds roughly 500,000 distinct CDR3 sequences, less than 35% found once. The specimen comprised PBMCs from the stem cell graft donor, sampled from the stem cell graft. The TCR originated in a human donor who donated a stem cell graft to a child with aplastic anemia. The chain combines TRBV4-3 with TRBJ2-4; weak D call: TRBD1 (6 bases). The CDR3 DNA is TGCGCCAGCAGCCAAGCGGGACACATAAACATTCAGTACTTC. The encoded protein is CASSQAGHINIQYF.